What follows are 23 T cell receptor beta chains derived from one specimen sequenced in a study of T cell repertoires in cytomegalovirus infection. The antigens of these receptors remain unknown. From the reads, TCRdb called clonotypes with MiXCR, one entry per CDR3 protein. The top ten hold 15% to 20% of the sample, which has roughly 500,000 distinct CDR3 sequences, 30% to 35% seen once. The input for sequencing was cultured PBMCs, taken from culture after CMV antigen stimulation. The receptors derive from a human donor in good health (CMV status not recorded). Some clones in this sample may be carry-over from other donors' samples.

V gene TRBV18 combines with J gene TRBJ2-7; D uncertain. Germline CDR1 and CDR2: KGHSH and LQKENI. V lost 0 bases and J 6 bases, leaving 12 bases between the germline ends. This CDR3 region has 14 residues. CDR3 amino acids: CASSPPGGPFEQYV. Here the CDR3 DNA reads TGTGCCAGCTCACCACCGGGTGGCCCCTTCGAGCAGTACGTC.

This clonotype was detected a few times. The CDR3 coding sequence is TGCGCCAGCAGCCAAGTGGGTCCAGGGGGGACTGAAGCTTTCTTT. Protein sequence: CASSQVGPGGTEAFF. The chain joins TRBV4-1 to TRBJ1-1, with TRBD1 matching over 7 bases. Germline CDR1 MGHRA, CDR2 YSYEKL. The CDR3 covers 15 residues. The V segment lost 1 base and the J segment 5 bases; nucleotides outside the gene matches: 7.

The chain links TRBV4-1 to TRBJ2-7, with 7 bases aligning to TRBD2. Germline CDR1 and CDR2: MGHRA and YSYEKL. This CDR3 comprises 14 residues. V dropped 1 base and J dropped 3; count of bases not matched to a gene: 3. CDR3 loop: CASSQVAGVYEQYV. In DNA form, the CDR3 reads TGCGCCAGCAGCCAAGTTGCGGGAGTCTACGAGCAGTACGTC.

The sample holds a few counts of this clonotype. This sequence joins TRBV6-2 or TRBV6-3 and TRBJ1-5; TRBD1 matches at 8 bases. V gave up 8 bases and J gave up 6 bases; unmatched junction bases: 15. The CDR3 loop spans 16 amino acids. Germline-derived CDR1 and CDR2 are MNHEY and SVGEGT. The CDR3 reads CASATYRGMLGQPQHF. CDR3 in DNA: TGTGCCAGCGCCACATACAGGGGGATGCTCGGTCAGCCCCAGCATTTT.

The chain is built from TRBV6-5 and TRBJ1-1; weak D call: TRBD1 (5 bases). Germline lookup yields CDR1 MNHEY and CDR2 SVGAGI. This CDR3 is 14 amino acids long. Trimming took 5 bases from V and 1 from J, leaving 11 bases between them. The CDR3: CASSPGLKNTEAFF. The CDR3 nucleotides read TGTGCCAGCAGTCCAGGGTTAAAGAACACTGAAGCTTTCTTT.

This clonotype appeared a few times. The chain recombines TRBV19 with TRBJ1-5; D remains ambiguous. V lost 3 bases, J lost 0 bases, and 15 bases lay in between. This CDR3 has 17 residues. The V gene's germline CDR1 is LNHDA and CDR2 SQIVND (reference sequence). CDR3 coding DNA: TGTGCCAGTAGTATGGCGGCAGGACCTTATAGCAATCAGCCCCAGCATTTT. It specifies CASSMAAGPYSNQPQHF.

The chain carries TRBV7-2 and TRBJ2-7, with 10 bases lining up with TRBD2. The trim removed 4 bases at V and 2 bases at J, leaving 5 bases unmatched. Germline values: CDR1 SGHTA, CDR2 FQGNSA. There are 15 residues in the CDR3. CDR3: CASSSAGTSAYEQYF. CDR3 bases: TGTGCCAGCAGCTCCGCCGGGACTAGCGCCTACGAGCAGTACTTC.

This clonotype showed up just a few times. The chain joins TRBV7-2 to TRBJ1-1; a weak D match, TRBD1 (6 bases). This CDR3 comprises 16 residues. Trimming cost V 1 base and J 5 bases, with 17 bases left between them. Per the germline V gene, CDR1 is SGHTA and CDR2 is FQGNSA. This CDR3 reads CASSLGAPGAGTEAFF. DNA for the CDR3: TGTGCCAGCAGCTTAGGGGCCCCAGGGGCTGGAACTGAAGCTTTCTTT.

The rearrangement uses TRBV6-6 and TRBJ1-3; tentative D call: TRBD1 (6 bases). The germline gives CDR1 MNHNY, CDR2 SVGAGI (reference sequence). Trimming shortened V by 5 bases and J by 3 bases, and 11 bases separated the two germline ends. This CDR3 is 14 amino acids long. The CDR3 region is CASSVQGYGNTIYF. CDR3 DNA sequence: TGTGCCAGCAGTGTACAGGGTTATGGAAACACCATATATTTT.

The chain uses TRBV28 and TRBJ1-1; 9 nucleotides line up with TRBD1. Per germline, CDR1 MDHEN and CDR2 SYDVKM. Trimming took 2 bases from V and 7 from J; bases not matched to a gene: 5. This CDR3 region has 14 residues. The chain's CDR3 is CASSLPGQGFEAFF. In DNA, the CDR3 is TGTGCCAGCAGTTTACCGGGACAGGGATTTGAAGCTTTCTTT.

J is TRBJ2-3 and V is TRBV6-2 or TRBV6-3, with a weak D call TRBD1 (5 bases). Trimming cost V 4 bases and J 5 bases, with 13 bases left between them. Germline loops: CDR1 MNHEY, CDR2 SVGEGT. The CDR3 has 14 amino acids. CDR3 nucleotides: TGTGCCAGCAGTTCCCCGGACAAAAAAGATACGCAGTATTTT. Encoded protein: CASSSPDKKDTQYF.

The CDR3 protein is CAMGQDNTGELFF. The CDR3 DNA reads TGTGCCATGGGACAGGACAACACCGGGGAGCTGTTTTTT. The rearrangement uses TRBV12-3 or TRBV12-4 and TRBJ2-2; TRBD1 matches at 8 bases. The CDR3 length is 13 residues. V lost 10 bases to trimming and J lost 2 bases; unmatched junction nucleotides: 3.

At least ten counts were recorded for this clonotype. The chain uses TRBV7-2 and TRBJ1-4; 7 bases fit TRBD1. This CDR3 spans 14 amino acids. Trimming cost V 1 base and J 7 bases; bases outside gene matches: 3. Looked up from germline, CDR1 is SGHTA and CDR2 is FQGNSA. This chain's CDR3 is CASSLGRGAEKLFF. In nucleotides, the CDR3 is TGTGCCAGCAGCTTAGGCAGGGGGGCTGAAAAACTGTTTTTT. Full variable domain (outside the CDR3, taken from reference TRBV7-2 and TRBJ1-4): GAGVSQSPSNKVTEKGKDVELRCDPISGHTALYWYRQSLGQGLEFLIYFQGNSAPDKSGLPSDRFSAERTGGSVSTLTIQRTQQEDSAVYLCASSLGRGAEKLFFGSGTQLSVL.

The rearrangement uses TRBV7-9 and TRBJ2-5, with 11 bases fitting TRBD2. The V and J ends lost 5 bases and 5 bases, in that order; junction bases with no gene match: 7. Germline CDR1 SEHNR, CDR2 FQNEAQ (reference sequence). The length of the CDR3 is 15 residues. The DNA of the CDR3 is TGTGCCAGCAGCCCGGGACTAGCGGCGGGGGAGACCCAGTACTTC. It translates to CASSPGLAAGETQYF.

This clonotype was found a few times. The chain is built from TRBV6-2 or TRBV6-3 and TRBJ2-6; D is unclear. Trimming left V 4 bases short and J 4 bases short, with 11 bases between. Per germline, CDR1 MNHEY and CDR2 SVGEGT. The CDR3 is 15 residues long. CDR3 bases: TGTGCCAGCAGTTCCCAAGGACCCGGGGCCAACGTCCTGACTTTC. This gives the protein CASSSQGPGANVLTF.

The chain joins TRBV7-4 to TRBJ2-4; 7 bases agree with TRBD2. V lost 1 base to trimming and J lost 0 bases; unmatched junction nucleotides: 6. The CDR3 is made up of 17 amino acids. Germline CDR1 and CDR2: SGHVT and SQSDAQ. The CDR3 DNA follows: TGTGCCAGCAGCTTAGTAGGGGAGCGGGAAGCCAAAAACATTCAGTACTTC. Protein sequence: CASSLVGEREAKNIQYF.

This chain connects TRBV19 to TRBJ2-3, with D possibly being TRBD1 (5 bases). Trimming pared 6 bases from V and 7 bases from J, leaving 11 bases between. CDR1 is LNHDA, CDR2 SQIVND, per germline (reference sequence). This CDR3 has 12 amino acids. The CDR3 is CASSLVGHTQYF. CDR3 in DNA: TGTGCCAGTAGCTTGGTGGGGCATACGCAGTATTTT.

This clonotype has a count of ten or more. This sequence joins TRBV7-2 and TRBJ1-2; D is unresolved. Germline CDR1 reads SGHTA; CDR2 reads FQGNSA. The CDR3 loop spans 13 amino acids. The germline V and J ends were trimmed by 1 base and 2 bases, with 5 bases remaining between them. CDR3 sequence: CASSLDGNYGYTF. CDR3 bases: TGTGCCAGCAGCTTAGACGGAAACTATGGCTACACCTTC.

The count of this clonotype is one. This rearrangement joins TRBV3-1 to TRBJ2-7; D ambiguous. Germline V CDR1 and CDR2: LGHDT, YNNKEL (reference sequence). The ends were cut back, 3 bases at V and 5 bases at J, with 5 bases in the middle. CDR3 size: 11 residues. The CDR3 DNA is TGTGCCAGCAGCCAGTCCAACGAGCAGTACTTC. Its translation is CASSQSNEQYF.

This clonotype was observed a handful of times. The chain employs TRBV2 and TRBJ2-7, with TRBD2 matching 13 bases. The CDR3 totals 15 residues. V lost 6 bases and J lost 6; bases outside the gene matches: 8. Per germline, CDR1 SNHLY and CDR2 FYNNEI. As DNA, the CDR3 is TGTGCCAGCAGATTACTAGCGGGAGGGCCAGGCGAGCAGTACGTC. Protein: CASRLLAGGPGEQYV.

This clonotype was detected only a few times. The V and J genes are TRBV12-3 or TRBV12-4 and TRBJ2-2; D remains ambiguous. Trimming took 7 bases from V and 5 from J, leaving 8 bases between them. This CDR3 has 12 amino acids. In DNA, the CDR3 is TGTGCCAGCAAGAAGGGAACCGGGGAGCTGTTTTTT. As protein: CASKKGTGELFF.

This clonotype occurred a few times. The chain employs TRBV20-1 and TRBJ2-3; TRBD2 matches at 8 bases. Trimming at V came to 4 bases and at J to 3 bases, leaving 9 bases not matched to a gene. CDR1 and CDR2 from the germline V gene are DFQATT and SNEGSKA (reference sequence). The CDR3 spans 15 residues. The CDR3 sequence: CSATSSGRRTDTQYF. The CDR3 DNA reads TGCAGTGCTACCTCCAGCGGGAGAAGAACAGATACGCAGTATTTT.

This clonotype has more than one count but fewer than ten. This sequence joins TRBV7-2 and TRBJ2-7; no reliable D call. The V and J ends lost 5 bases and 6 bases respectively, with 11 bases between them. The length of the CDR3 is 12 residues. Germline values: CDR1 SGHTA, CDR2 FQGNSA. CDR3 DNA: TGTGCCAGCAGCCATGCCTCTGGCGAGCAGTACGTC. The encoded protein is CASSHASGEQYV.